These T cell receptor beta chains were read from a single sample in a study of cytotoxic CD8 clonotypes in ibrutinib-treated CLL. The assay was immunoSEQ multiplex PCR, and TCRdb's table has in-frame clones only and misses some. The table shows around 160,000 clones, with roughly 90% occurring only once. The sequencing here drew on PBMCs, taken at disease progression, from a patient treated with ibrutinib. Receptor source: a human donor with chronic lymphocytic leukemia. Both conserved end residues are part of each CDR3. Fields, in order: V gene, D gene, clone size, J gene, CDR3 protein, CDR3 DNA. D genes are given only for firm matches. Size is omitted from some rows. Given values are once, few, many or a class for expanded clones.

TRBV5-1	TRBD1	.	TRBJ2-7	CASSSLPQGAPLYGRTIEQYF	TGCGCCAGCAGCTCTTTACCACAGGGGGCCCCGCTTTACGGGAGGACGATCGAGCAGTACTTC
TRBV15	TRBD1	.	TRBJ2-7	CATSRVWDRGRSGYEQYF	TGTGCCACCAGCAGAGTTTGGGACAGGGGGCGGTCTGGCTACGAGCAGTACTTC
TRBV9	.	few	TRBJ2-3	CASSPRPGPTDTQYF	TGTGCCAGCAGCCCCCGACCGGGTCCCACGGATACGCAGTATTTT
TRBV13	TRBD2	.	TRBJ2-3	CASSSSGRGTDTQYF	TGTGCCAGCAGCTCCAGCGGGAGGGGCACAGATACGCAGTATTTT
TRBV29-1	TRBD1	.	TRBJ1-1	CSVDLVSTRTGGSTEAFF	TGCAGCGTTGACTTAGTCTCGACTCGGACAGGGGGTAGCACTGAAGCTTTCTTT
TRBV25-1	.	.	TRBJ2-7	CASSESPNRWHEQYF	TGTGCCAGCAGTGAGTCCCCGAACCGATGGCACGAGCAGTACTTC
TRBV5-6	.	.	TRBJ1-4	CASSDLRAGWDEKLFF	TGTGCCAGCAGCGATCTCAGGGCAGGGTGGGATGAAAAACTGTTTTTT
TRBV18	.	.	TRBJ2-7	CASSPDRYEQYF	TGTGCCAGCTCACCGGACCGGTACGAGCAGTACTTC
TRBV28	TRBD1	.	TRBJ2-7	CASRPGQGHNEQYF	TGTGCCAGCAGACCGGGACAGGGGCACAACGAGCAGTACTTC
TRBV27	.	once	TRBJ1-1	CASSRGRGETEAFF	TGTGCCAGCAGTCGAGGGAGGGGGGAGACTGAAGCTTTCTTT
TRBV7-9	.	.	TRBJ1-5	CASSLAQTPATTRHQPQHF	TGTGCCAGCAGCTTAGCCCAGACACCAGCTACGACTAGGCATCAGCCCCAGCATTTT
TRBV4-1	.	.	TRBJ2-3	CASSQDHSSDTQYF	TGCGCCAGCAGCCAAGATCATTCTTCGGATACGCAGTATTTT
TRBV10-3	.	.	TRBJ2-5	CATQLLGGAGETQYF	TGTGCCACCCAGCTGCTGGGGGGAGCCGGAGAGACCCAGTACTTC
TRBV7-8	.	.	TRBJ1-5	CASSLGRAGQPQHF	TGTGCCAGCAGCTTGGGCAGGGCTGGTCAGCCCCAGCATTTT
TRBV7-3	.	.	TRBJ1-1	CASSGQGGRTEAFF	TGTGCCAGCAGCGGTCAGGGCGGGAGGACTGAAGCTTTCTTT
TRBV7-9	TRBD2	.	TRBJ2-7	CASSRLAVSSYEQYF	TGTGCCAGCAGCAGGCTAGCGGTGAGCTCCTACGAGCAGTACTTC
TRBV19	TRBD1	.	TRBJ1-5	CASSIPGQGAGQPQHF	TGTGCCAGTAGTATACCGGGACAGGGTGCTGGTCAGCCCCAGCATTTT
TRBV6-1	TRBD2	.	TRBJ2-7	CASSDLAGAYEQYF	TGTGCCAGCAGTGATCTAGCGGGGGCCTACGAGCAGTACTTC
TRBV13	TRBD1	.	TRBJ2-2	CASSFQTGEETGELFF	TGTGCCAGCAGCTTCCAGACAGGGGAGGAAACCGGGGAGCTGTTTTTT
TRBV30	TRBD1	.	TRBJ2-6	CAPKGLGQSVSGANVLTF	TGTGCCCCAAAAGGGCTGGGACAGTCCGTCTCTGGGGCCAACGTCCTGACTTTC
TRBV6-1	TRBD2	.	TRBJ2-7	CASSELAAYEQYF	TGTGCCAGCAGTGAACTAGCGGCCTACGAGCAGTACTTC
TRBV2	.	.	TRBJ1-2	CASSEEGRGYGYTF	TGTGCCAGCAGTGAGGAGGGGCGCGGCTATGGCTACACCTTC
TRBV11-1	TRBD1	.	TRBJ2-1	CASTETGISYNEQFF	TGTGCCAGCACGGAGACAGGGATCTCCTACAATGAGCAGTTCTTC
TRBV15	TRBD2	.	TRBJ2-1	CATSRELAGASNEQFF	TGTGCCACCAGCAGAGAGCTAGCGGGAGCCTCCAATGAGCAGTTCTTC
TRBV27	.	.	TRBJ2-5	CASRRTDYQETQYF	TGTGCCAGCAGAAGGACAGACTACCAAGAGACCCAGTACTTC
TRBV18	.	.	TRBJ1-5	CASSPLPTGSNQPQHF	TGTGCCAGCTCACCGTTGCCGACGGGTAGCAATCAGCCCCAGCATTTT
TRBV5-1	.	.	TRBJ2-7	CASSLGQSYEQYF	TGCGCCAGCAGCTTGGGACAGAGCTACGAGCAGTACTTC
TRBV27	.	.	TRBJ1-4	CASSSLGATNEKLFF	TGTGCCAGCAGTTCTCTCGGGGCAACTAATGAAAAACTGTTTTTT
TRBV29-1	TRBD1	once	TRBJ2-2	CSGLGQGGKTGELFF	TGCAGCGGATTGGGACAGGGAGGAAAAACCGGGGAGCTGTTTTTT
TRBV6-5	TRBD1	.	TRBJ2-1	CASSYNMGQSYNEQFF	TGTGCCAGCAGTTACAACATGGGACAGTCCTACAATGAGCAGTTCTTC
TRBV28	.	many	TRBJ1-5	CASRPRHGGYNQPQHF	TGTGCCAGCAGACCTCGACATGGGGGATACAATCAGCCCCAGCATTTT